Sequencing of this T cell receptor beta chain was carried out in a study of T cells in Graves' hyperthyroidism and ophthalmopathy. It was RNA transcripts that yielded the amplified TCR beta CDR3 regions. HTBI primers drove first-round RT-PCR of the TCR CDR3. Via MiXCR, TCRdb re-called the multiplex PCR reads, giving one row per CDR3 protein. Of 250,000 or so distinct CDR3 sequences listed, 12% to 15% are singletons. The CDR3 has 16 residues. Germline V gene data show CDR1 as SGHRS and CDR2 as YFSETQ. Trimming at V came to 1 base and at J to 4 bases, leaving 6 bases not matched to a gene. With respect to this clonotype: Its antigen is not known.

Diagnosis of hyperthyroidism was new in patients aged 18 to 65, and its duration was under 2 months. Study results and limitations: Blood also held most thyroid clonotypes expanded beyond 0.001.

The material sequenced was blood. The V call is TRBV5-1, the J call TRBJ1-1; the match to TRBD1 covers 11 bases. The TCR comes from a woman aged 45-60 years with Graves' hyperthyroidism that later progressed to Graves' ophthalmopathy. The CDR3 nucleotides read TGCGCCAGCAGCTTGACAACCGGGACAGGGGGCACTGAAGCTTTCTTT. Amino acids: CASSLTTGTGGTEAFF. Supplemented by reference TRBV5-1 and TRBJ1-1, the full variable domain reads KAGVTQTPRYLIKTRGQQVTLSCSPISGHRSVSWYQQTPGQGLQFLFEYFSETQRNKGNFPGRFSGRQFSNSRSEMNVSTLELGDSALYLCASSLTTGTGGTEAFFGQGTRLTVV.